Sequencing of this TCR beta chain was carried out in a study of vaccination effects on CD4 cells after COVID-19. Only in-frame clones appear in the TCRdb table, and some are missing; sequencing was by immunoSEQ multiplex PCR. Altogether around 31,000 clones are present, 55% to 75% being singletons, with the ten largest covering 25% to 30%. Sequencing followed a ViraFEST assay step that expanded antigen-specific CD4+ T cells with viral peptide pools. The culture ran for around ten days before CD4+ T cells were isolated. Trimming stripped 7 bases from V and 4 bases from J, with 10 bases between. CDR1 and CDR2 (germline): MDHEN, SYDVKM. The CDR3 covers 13 residues. Regarding this clone: Its antigen is as yet unknown.

The chain carries TRBV28 and TRBJ2-2; D gene uncertain. The starting material was CD4+ T cells from PBMCs cultured with HCoV-229E spike peptides, obtained before COVID-19 vaccination. This clonotype was obtained from a human donor who received a COVID-19 vaccine. CDR3 loop: CASISSLTGELFF. Here the CDR3 DNA reads TGTGCCAGCATTTCCTCACTCACCGGGGAGCTGTTTTTT.